This TCR beta chain was recorded in a study of beta chain features in type 1 diabetes. Study in general: What patients shared with healthy donors was a similar profile of age, gender and cell yields. Points from the study as a whole: In every one of the four CD4+ subsets, TCRB CDR3s were moderately but significantly shorter in Type 1 diabetes patients. Compared with healthy donors, patients appeared to share more similar naive, central memory and regulatory TCRB repertoires.

Sequenced material consisted of expressed TCRB transcripts (all of the isolated RNA was reverse transcribed). Here immunoSEQ multiplex PCR was the method, and the copy in TCRdb shows in-frame clones only, minus some. This sample yields about 320,000 clones, of which 14% are seen a single time; over 5.5% belongs to the top ten. This clone occurred a few times. The antigen is not known. About 120 mL of blood, on average, came from one heparinised draw per donor. The sample consisted of central memory CD4+ T cells from blood. The clonotype was recovered from a man in his thirties or forties in good health.

CDR3 loop: CASSAGRINQPQHF. DNA of the CDR3: TGTGCCAGCAGTGCAGGCAGGATCAATCAGCCCCAGCATTTT. The chain joins TRBV6-6 to TRBJ1-5; the D is unclear. Germline V gene sequence: CDR1 MNHNY, CDR2 SVGAGI (reference sequence). V dropped 5 bases and J dropped 3 bases, with 11 bases sitting between them. The CDR3 is 14 amino acids.